The rows below give T cell receptor beta chains drawn from one sample of a study of persistence of HIV-infected CD4 T cells. Their antigens are not known. Clones were read by immunoSEQ multiplex PCR, and TCRdb kept only the in-frame ones, dropping some. This table holds almost 20,000 clones, 75% to 85% found once. The sample was CD4+ T cells sorted from PBMCs after approximately 20-hour stimulation, taken from a patient who received antiretroviral therapy. Receptor source: an adult man with HIV who was CMV-seropositive. CDR3s include the opening cysteine and the closing phenylalanine or tryptophan. D genes are given only for firm matches. A clone size is listed for some rows: how often the clone was seen (once, few, many), or a class if it is expanded.

D: TRBD2; size: NA; V: TRBV27; J: TRBJ2-3; DNA: TGTGCCAGCAGCGTAAACTCGGGACTAGCGGGGGGGAGAGATACGCAGTATTTT; CDR3: CASSVNSGLAGGRDTQYF
D: TRBD1; size: NA; V: TRBV4-2; J: TRBJ1-5; DNA: TGTGCCAGCAGCCAAGATCGGACAGGGGGCTATCAGCCCCAGCATTTT; CDR3: CASSQDRTGGYQPQHF
D: NA; size: NA; V: TRBV19; J: TRBJ1-2; DNA: TGTGCCAGTACCAAGACACGAAACTATGGCTACACCTTC; CDR3: CASTKTRNYGYTF
D: NA; size: NA; V: TRBV21-1; J: TRBJ1-4; DNA: TGTGCCAGCAGCACCCGAAAATTCGACCGTAGGGGAACTAATGAAAAACTGTTTTTT; CDR3: CASSTRKFDRRGTNEKLFF
D: NA; size: NA; V: TRBV9; J: TRBJ2-2; DNA: TGTGCCAGCAGCGTAGAACAAGCCTCAAGACGCAGGGAGCTGTTTTTT; CDR3: CASSVEQASRRRELFF
D: NA; size: NA; V: TRBV2; J: TRBJ1-6; DNA: TGTGCCAGCACTACGGCAGGAGCCGGGTCACCCCTCCACTTT; CDR3: CASTTAGAGSPLHF
D: NA; size: few; V: TRBV6-5; J: TRBJ1-5; DNA: TGTGCCAGCAGTTTTAACAGCTATCAGCCCCAGCATTTT; CDR3: CASSFNSYQPQHF
D: NA; size: NA; V: TRBV30; J: TRBJ1-6; DNA: TGTGCCTCGGGACTCCCTAGGGCACCCCTCCACTTT; CDR3: CASGLPRAPLHF
D: TRBD1; size: NA; V: TRBV6-2/TRBV6-3; J: TRBJ2-3; DNA: TGTGCCAGCAGTTACAGAGGACAGGGCACAGATACGCAGTATTTT; CDR3: CASSYRGQGTDTQYF
D: NA; size: NA; V: TRBV19; J: TRBJ1-5; DNA: TGTGCCAGTAGTCCCCCTTTTCCCCAGCATTTT; CDR3: CASSPPFPQHF
D: NA; size: NA; V: TRBV2; J: TRBJ2-5; DNA: NA; CDR3: CASILDRGRGETQYF
D: NA; size: NA; V: TRBV19; J: TRBJ1-5; DNA: TGTGCCAGTACCTCTCGGGGGACCGACCTTACGCCCCAGCATTTT; CDR3: CASTSRGTDLTPQHF
D: NA; size: NA; V: TRBV2; J: TRBJ2-3; DNA: TGTGCCAGCAGTGAAGCCCCGATTGGTACGCAGTATTTT; CDR3: CASSEAPIGTQYF